The T cell receptor (beta chain) described here comes from a study of neoadjuvant anti-PD-1 for oral cavity cancer. Study context: Before surgery, most patients got three to four biweekly 3 mg/kg nivolumab doses.

This CDR3 has 18 amino acids. Germline CDR1 MNHEY, CDR2 SMNVEV (reference sequence). V shed 5 bases, J shed 3 bases, and the junction held 14 bases outside the gene matches. Note on this clone: Its specificity is not known.

Most PBMC samples had around 480 ng input DNA in six replicates. The protocol was immunoSEQ multiplex PCR, while the TCRdb copy is restricted to in-frame clones and leaves out a portion. Of 15,000 or so clones listed, around 70% were seen once; the top ten hold 2% to 3%. Study results and caveats: Only a few patients per response group were TCR-analyzed; validation needed.

Specified time point: after neoadjuvant nivolumab, at surgical resection. The patients had HPV-negative, locally advanced oral cavity squamous cell carcinoma. The clonotype was recovered from a person between 40 and 79 years old with oral cavity squamous cell carcinoma. The chain has TRBV27 and TRBJ2-1; TRBD2 matches at 9 bases. The sequencing used PBMCs, collected after nivolumab (anti-PD-1) treatment. For the CDR3, the DNA is TGTGCCAGCAGTACCCCACTCACCAGCGGGAGGAACTACAATGAGCAGTTCTTC. Translating it yields CASSTPLTSGRNYNEQFF.